The clone carrying this T cell receptor (beta chain) occurred many times. Its antigen is undetermined. These data are taken from a study of Graves' ophthalmopathy and Graves' hyperthyroidism. Study-wide results and limits: The authors also found most expanded thyroid clonotypes above 0.001 frequency in blood.

The V segment lost 6 bases and the J segment 5 bases; nucleotides outside the gene matches: 10. This CDR3 is built from 16 residues. Germline CDR1 and CDR2: MDHEN and SYDVKM. The study amplified TCR beta CDR3 regions using RNA transcripts. HTBI-primed RT-PCR formed the first round, and a multiplex PCR formed the second. MiXCR was run by TCRdb on the multiplex PCR reads, yielding one entry per CDR3 protein. The sample includes about half a million distinct CDR3 sequences, about an eighth of them seen just once. Clinical symptoms, serum thyroxine, TRAb, thyroid ultrasound and orbital computed tomography formed the basis of diagnosis.

Specimen: blood. This clonotype originated in a woman aged 25 to 45 with Graves' ophthalmopathy. V and J are TRBV28 and TRBJ1-6, with 7 bases aligning to TRBD1. The CDR3 DNA sequence: TGTGCCAGCAGGAGGGGGCCGCGGGATGATAATTCACCCCTCCACTTT. As protein: CASRRGPRDDNSPLHF.